Given below is one TCR beta chain in context. Its antigen is as yet unknown. The data are from a study of CD4+ T cells in melanoma. Study-wide results and caveats: Reportedly, melanoma neoantigen-specific CD4+ T cells showed varied differentiation states. A reported correlation linked neoantigen-specific CD4+ T cells to CD8+, macrophage and B cell function.

Profiling relied on immunoSEQ multiplex PCR, and the TCRdb table lists in-frame clones only, not all of them. The sample has about 110,000 clones, 92% seen once. This TCR was recovered from a human donor with melanoma. Sequencing input: peripheral blood.

The CDR3 here is CASSLGGTMAEAFF. CDR3 DNA: TGTGCCAGCAGTTTAGGGGGGACCATGGCCGAAGCTTTCTTT. The gene calls are TRBV28 and TRBJ1-1, with a possible D match to TRBD1 (5 bases). CDR1 and CDR2 from the germline V gene are MDHEN and SYDVKM. There are 14 residues in the CDR3. V shed 2 bases and J shed 8 bases, with 15 bases lying between them.